The entry below gives a single T cell receptor (beta chain) sequence along with its context. Its antigen remains unidentified. Per-nucleotide qualities are absent, and no much larger clonotype sits a single base away. The library was built by means of multiplex PCR. Instrument on record: Illumina HiSeq 4000. iRepertoire HTBI primers and Arm-PCR amplification of CDR3 regions were used to construct TCR beta libraries. Gel purification was performed on PCR products prior to sequencing. For the original study's pipeline: A total of fewer than 65 TRBV and 14 TRBJ segments were identified across samples and were used for gene usage analysis of CDR3 amino acid clonotypes. Filtered high-quality paired reads were merged into contigs using COPE and FqMerger. BLAST was used to align contigs to IMGT TRBV, TRBD and TRBJ reference genes, and CDR3 was defined according to IMGT. Clonotypes above 0.1% frequency were classified as highly expanded clones. Shannon entropy was used to measure repertoire diversity, and the Gini coefficient was used to measure V-J evenness. A clonotype was considered public if more than one individual shared it. The public reads were quality trimmed at Q25 with fastp and then assembled into clones with MiXCR by TCRdb, keeping productive beta chains. Rows with a matching CDR3 protein are joined into one entry that keeps the most common DNA and genes. TCRdb's processing, not the authors' own work, is the source of the V and J calls. This sample lists a few hundred thousand distinct CDR3 sequences; around 20% were detected once. Of the sample, roughly 13% is held by the ten largest clones.

The data derive from a study of regulatory T cells in long-lasting Graves disease (dated by TCRdb to the early 2020s). Looking at the study overall: Persistent Graves' disease was defined as antithyroid drug treatment for over 5 years with persistently positive TSH receptor autoantibodies. Peripheral blood TCR sequencing and RNA sequencing compared persistent Graves' disease patients with newly diagnosed Graves' disease patients. The study took place in China and was registered as a clinical trial. TCR sequencing covered around 13 persistent and about 20 newly diagnosed Graves' disease patients, some 33 samples in total. Persistent Graves' disease patients in the clinical cohort had taken antithyroid drugs for roughly ten years on average. Summary of the overall study and its limitations: Patients with persistent disease shared more public clonotypes (about 2,500) than newly diagnosed patients did (approximately 1,000). Because the primary lesion, thyroid tissue, could not be accessed, the study looked at peripheral blood alone. Compared with newly diagnosed patients, persistent Graves' disease patients had lower TCR Shannon entropy and fewer highly expanded clones, which suggests clonal expansion. Sequencing and analysis were restricted to the TCR beta chain. The authors noted that the small sample size was a limitation that may lower accuracy.

In light of the paper, this sample's time point label describes: persistent/refractory GD, antithyroid drugs over 5 years with positive TRAb. For both TCR sequencing and RNA sequencing, RNA was extracted from PBMCs using TRIzol. The diagnosis of Graves' disease followed American Thyroid Association guidelines. Recruitment of patients was carried out at an endocrinology department in Xi'an, China. Each patient gave approximately 9 milliliters of peripheral blood, collected in an EDTA anticoagulant tube. Ficoll Paque Plus density gradient separation was used to isolate PBMCs, and no further T cell sorting was performed. An Agilent 2100 Bioanalyzer and agarose gel were used to assess RNA quality, and a NanoDrop 2000 was used to measure RNA concentration. This clonotype originated in a female donor with Graves disease. The sample consisted of peripheral blood mononuclear cells (PBMCs), taken when the disease was refractory, from a patient treated with antithyroid drugs.

For the CDR3, the sequence is CASSYRSGELFF. The sequence in DNA is TGTGCCAGCAGTTATAGGTCTGGGGAGCTGTTTTTT. The receptor chain draws on TRBV6-5 and TRBJ2-2; the D gene assignment is ambiguous. The CDR3 has 12 amino acids, counting the end cysteine and phenylalanine. Only the CDR3 DNA is retained, 36 bases long and in frame from the first base. Sequences MNHEY (CDR1) and SVGAGI (CDR2) are obtained from the germline V gene. At the junction V is shortened by 3 bases and J by 8 bases, with 7 bases in between.